This T cell receptor (beta chain) was captured by sequencing in a study of beta chain features in type 1 diabetes. Via CD45RO/CCR7/CD25/CD127/CD95/CD27, cells of the CD4+ naive, central memory, regulatory and stem cell-like memory subsets were sorted. Each sorted population was over 98% pure. Overall study results and limits: There was a moderate but significant shortening of TCRB CDR3s in all four CD4+ subsets of Type 1 diabetes patients.

Every bit of the isolated RNA underwent reverse transcription, so sequencing read expressed TCRB transcripts. This table comes from immunoSEQ multiplex PCR, and its TCRdb copy is limited to in-frame clones, with some not included. The sample has 200,000 to 300,000 clones, more than 65% seen once; the top ten hold approximately 0.053%. About this clone itself: Its antigen is still unknown.

The receptor was isolated from a man aged 30-40 years in good health. Sequencing was performed on naive CD4+ T cells from blood.

Written as DNA, the CDR3 is TGCAGCGTTCAGCCAGATGGGGTTTCACCCCTCCACTTT. Its translation: CSVQPDGVSPLHF. This rearrangement joins TRBV29-1 to TRBJ1-6, with D unclear. CDR3 length: 13 residues. Trimming removed 5 bases from V and 9 bases from J, with 14 bases in between. The germline V gene encodes CDR1 SQVTM and CDR2 ANQGSEA.